Following are 28 T cell receptor beta chains from one sample sequenced in a study of T cells in Graves' hyperthyroidism and ophthalmopathy (dated by TCRdb to between 2019 and 2020). The protocol used for the library was multiplex PCR. Sequencer: Illumina HiSeq 2000. The TCR beta CDR3 regions were amplified from RNA transcripts. The TCR CDR3 was subjected to a first round of RT-PCR using the HTBI primer set and the Qiagen OneStep RT-PCR kit. The public reads were reprocessed in TCRdb via fastp at Q25 and MiXCR, keeping in-frame beta chains. Entries that share a CDR3 protein sequence are merged under the most common genes and DNA. The sample yields hundreds of thousands of distinct CDR3 sequences; around 15% were counted once. The ten most abundant clones make up 10% of the sample. Sample: blood. Receptors originate from a young woman with Graves' hyperthyroidism.

The chain uses TRBV3-1 and TRBJ1-3, with D tentatively TRBD1 (5 bases). Deletions cut 2 bases from V and 4 bases from J, with 12 bases between. Germline V gene sequence: CDR1 LGHDT, CDR2 YNNKEL (reference sequence). This CDR3 comprises 15 residues. The CDR3 nucleotides read TGTGCCAGCAGCCAAACGCAGGGCATCGGAAACACCATATATTTT. It is translated as CASSQTQGIGNTIYF.

V and J are TRBV11-3 and TRBJ2-2, with D unresolved. V dropped 1 base and J dropped 6 bases, with 9 bases sitting between them. The CDR3 runs 14 residues. CDR1 and CDR2 from the germline V gene are SGHNT and YENEEA. The CDR3 loop reads CASSLGPTAGELFF. DNA for the CDR3: TGTGCCAGCAGCTTAGGGCCGACCGCCGGGGAGCTGTTTTTT.

The genes are TRBV14 and TRBJ2-7; 7 bases match TRBD2. J gave up 1 base and V 0 bases, and 3 bases lay outside the gene matches. This CDR3 is 15 amino acids long. Germline CDR1 and CDR2: SGHDN and FVKESK. Here the CDR3 reads CASSQDVGGSYEQYF. For the CDR3, the DNA is TGTGCCAGCAGCCAAGACGTGGGAGGGTCCTACGAGCAGTACTTC.

The chain is built from TRBV2 and TRBJ2-7; 7 positions match TRBD2. The V gene end was trimmed by 8 bases and the J gene end by 2 bases; junction bases not matched to a gene: 9. This CDR3 is 14 amino acids long. The germline gives CDR1 SNHLY, CDR2 FYNNEI. The DNA for the CDR3 is TGTGCCAGCTGGCTAGTCGCGGGGGCCTACGAGCAGTACTTC. This codes for CASWLVAGAYEQYF.

This sequence joins TRBV7-2 and TRBJ1-2; D not resolved. The CDR3 length is 12 residues. Germline V gives CDR1 SGHTA, CDR2 FQGNSA. Trimming removed 5 bases at V and 4 bases at J, with 8 bases between. CDR3 nucleotides: TGTGCCAGCAGCGCAACAGCCTATGGCTACACCTTC. Protein sequence: CASSATAYGYTF.

This clonotype came up a few times. The chain combines TRBV19 with TRBJ2-1; 13 bases agree with TRBD2. Germline CDR1 is LNHDA and CDR2 is SQIVND (reference sequence). This CDR3 is built from 21 residues. The V segment lost 5 bases and the J segment 7 bases; nucleotides outside the gene matches: 23. CDR3 sequence (DNA): TGTGCCAGTAGTCCTCCCCGGACTAGCGGGAGAGGGTGGTTGGCTGCGAATGAGCAGTTCTTC. It specifies CASSPPRTSGRGWLAANEQFF.

This clonotype was detected many times. This sequence joins TRBV11-2 and TRBJ2-4; 13 nucleotides agree with TRBD2. This CDR3 is 17 amino acids long. Germline CDR1 and CDR2: SGHAT and FQNNGV. V dropped 5 bases and J dropped 9; count of bases not matched to a gene: 13. CDR3 protein: CASSQAYGLAGVGIQYF. The CDR3 DNA reads TGTGCCAGCAGCCAAGCATACGGACTAGCGGGAGTGGGCATTCAGTACTTC.

This clonotype was observed at least ten times. The rearrangement links TRBV28 to TRBJ1-1; D may be TRBD1 (5 bases). CDR1 is MDHEN and CDR2 is SYDVKM in the germline V gene. The CDR3 is made up of 14 amino acids. V lost 5 bases and J lost 1, with 11 bases in between. The CDR3 sequence: CASSPWGRNTEAFF. CDR3 DNA: TGTGCCAGCAGTCCGTGGGGGAGGAACACTGAAGCTTTCTTT.

The CDR3 loop reads CASSSHTGTAYNEQFF. The CDR3 region has the DNA TGTGCCAGCAGCTCTCATACCGGGACAGCGTACAATGAGCAGTTCTTC. The chain has TRBV28 and TRBJ2-1; TRBD1 agrees at 7 bases. This CDR3 is 16 amino acids long. V gave up 6 bases and J gave up 4 bases; unmatched junction bases: 12. In germline, CDR1 is MDHEN, CDR2 SYDVKM.

The genes are TRBV13 and TRBJ2-6; 7 bases align to TRBD1. In germline, CDR1 is PRHDT, CDR2 FYEKMQ (reference sequence). CDR3 size: 14 residues. J was trimmed by 1 base and V by 6 bases; bases with no gene match: 0. The CDR3 bases are TGTGCCAGCAGGACAGGGTCTGGGGCCAACGTCCTGACTTTC. Translating gives CASRTGSGANVLTF.

This clonotype was seen repeatedly, ten times or more. The chain joins TRBV13 to TRBJ2-7; D not resolved. The CDR3 spans 12 residues. V was pared by 3 bases and J by 3 bases, with 6 bases between. Germline loops: CDR1 PRHDT, CDR2 FYEKMQ (reference sequence). CDR3 in amino acids: CASSLKNYEQYF. DNA for the CDR3: TGTGCCAGCAGCTTGAAAAACTACGAGCAGTACTTC.

In this sample, this clonotype turned up many times. The chain is built from TRBV12-3 or TRBV12-4 and TRBJ2-1; 8 nucleotides agree with TRBD2. The V and J ends lost 3 bases and 5 bases, in that order; junction bases with no gene match: 15. CDR3 length: 18 amino acids. CDR3 amino acids: CASSLGYWERERDNEQFF. CDR3 DNA: TGTGCCAGCAGTTTGGGGTACTGGGAGCGGGAGAGGGACAATGAGCAGTTCTTC.

The chain couples TRBV9 to TRBJ2-3, with D possibly matching TRBD2 (6 bases). Trimming took off 2 bases at V and 1 base at J, with 11 bases between the two ends. Germline V CDR1 and CDR2: SGDLS, YYNGEE. The CDR3 contains 15 residues. CDR3 in DNA: TGTGCCAGCAGCGTCGAGGGAGGAGGCACAGATACGCAGTATTTT. This sequence encodes CASSVEGGGTDTQYF.

The chain recombines TRBV20-1 with TRBJ2-1; TRBD1 is a possible D gene (5 bases). The CDR3 is 17 residues long. V gave up 3 bases and J gave up 9 bases, with 27 bases separating them. Germline assignment: CDR1 DFQATT and CDR2 SNEGSKA (reference sequence). The CDR3: CSASHPHGFRVTGEQFF. The CDR3 bases are TGCAGTGCTAGTCACCCTCACGGGTTCAGGGTCACTGGTGAGCAGTTCTTC.

J is TRBJ2-2 and V is TRBV25-1; no definite D call. The CDR3 runs to 15 residues. Germline-derived CDR1 and CDR2 are MGHDK and SYGVNS. V was trimmed by 2 bases and J by 7 bases, leaving 14 bases between them. The CDR3, as DNA: TGTGCCAGCAGTGAAACCGGCCACTACCTCGGGGAGCTGTTTTTT. It encodes CASSETGHYLGELFF. The complete variable domain, with remaining parts taken from reference TRBV25-1 and TRBJ2-2, reads EADIYQTPRYLVIGTGKKITLECSQTMGHDKMYWYQQDPGMELHLIHYSYGVNSTEKGDLSSESTVSRIRTEHFPLTLESARPSHTSQYLCASSETGHYLGELFFGEGSRLTVL.

The genes are TRBV6-2 or TRBV6-3 and TRBJ2-7; D not resolved. Germline CDR1 is MNHEY and CDR2 is SVGEGT. The CDR3 runs to 14 residues. Deletions cut 2 bases from V and 0 bases from J, with 8 bases between. For the CDR3, the DNA is TGTGCCAGCAGTTACCTCTCAAGCTCCTACGAGCAGTACTTC. Its translation: CASSYLSSSYEQYF.

In this sample, this clonotype turned up many times. The gene calls are TRBV13 and TRBJ2-7; possible D gene TRBD1, 5 bases. V was shortened by 6 bases and J by 6 bases, with 15 bases between the two germline ends. CDR1 is PRHDT, CDR2 FYEKMQ, per germline (reference sequence). The CDR3 consists of 13 residues. The CDR3 region is CASSRPQGFEQYF. CDR3 nucleotides: TGTGCCAGCAGTCGTCCCCAGGGATTCGAGCAGTACTTC.

This clonotype occurred many times. The rearrangement uses TRBV30 and TRBJ1-1; 8 bases map to TRBD1. Germline CDR1 reads GTSNPN; CDR2 reads SVGIG (reference sequence). The CDR3 length is 14 residues. V shed 5 bases, J shed 0 bases, and the junction held 5 bases outside the gene matches. CDR3 amino acids: CAWGQGFMNTEAFF. The CDR3 coding sequence is TGTGCCTGGGGACAGGGCTTCATGAACACTGAAGCTTTCTTT.

The table lists this clonotype with a few counts. This chain joins TRBV13 and TRBJ2-3; D remains unclear. CDR1 is PRHDT and CDR2 is FYEKMQ in the germline V gene (reference sequence). The V end was cut by 5 bases, the J end by 5 bases, with 11 bases between. The CDR3 covers 13 residues. In nucleotides, the CDR3 is TGTGCCAGCAGCCCTTTTTTAAGAGATACGCAGTATTTT. Protein sequence: CASSPFLRDTQYF.

The chain links TRBV30 to TRBJ2-3, with D uncertain. CDR3 size: 15 residues. V was cut by 3 bases and J by 0 bases, with 13 bases left in between. The germline gives CDR1 GTSNPN, CDR2 SVGIG (reference sequence). The CDR3 region is CAWSQNTLSTDTQYF. The CDR3 DNA is TGTGCCTGGAGCCAAAATACGTTAAGCACAGATACGCAGTATTTT.

This rearrangement joins TRBV20-1 to TRBJ1-1; D is perhaps TRBD1 (5 bases). Between the trimmed V and J ends, which lost 5 bases and 3 bases, there was a span of 13 bases. CDR3 length: 13 amino acids. Per germline, CDR1 DFQATT and CDR2 SNEGSKA (reference sequence). Written as DNA, the CDR3 is TGCAGTGCTCGGGGACCGAAGGACACTGAAGCTTTCTTT. This sequence encodes CSARGPKDTEAFF.

A note on this clonotype: A single base separates this from a much larger clone, so it may be a read error. The rearrangement joins TRBV20-1 to TRBJ2-1; 12 bases fit TRBD2. The germline V gene encodes CDR1 DFQATT and CDR2 SNEGSKA (reference sequence). V dropped 6 bases and J dropped 12; count of bases not matched to a gene: 6. The CDR3 is 12 amino acids. CDR3 nucleotide sequence: TGCAGTGCCGGACTAGCGGGACGTGGGCAGTTCTTC. It codes for CSAGLAGRGQFF.

This clonotype showed up many times. The chain's CDR3 is CASSLEVTKNIQYF. CDR3 nucleotides: TGTGCCAGCAGTTTAGAGGTGACCAAAAACATTCAGTACTTC. The chain is built from TRBV12-3 or TRBV12-4 and TRBJ2-4, with D uncertain. This CDR3 spans 14 amino acids. Deletions cut 1 base from V and 2 bases from J, with 6 bases between.

This clonotype was observed many times. The chain links TRBV12-3 or TRBV12-4 to TRBJ2-7, with TRBD1 as a possible D gene (5 bases). The CDR3 loop spans 13 amino acids. Trimming left V 3 bases short and J 2 bases short, with 8 bases between. The chain's CDR3 is CASSFGRAYEQYF. CDR3 nucleotide sequence: TGTGCCAGCAGTTTTGGCAGGGCCTACGAGCAGTACTTC.

The chain uses TRBV5-1 and TRBJ2-5; the match to TRBD2 covers 8 bases. Trimming took 0 bases from V and 5 from J; bases not matched to a gene: 6. The germline V gene has CDR1 SGHRS and CDR2 YFSETQ. The CDR3 runs to 15 residues. This chain's CDR3 is CASSLDGTRGETQYF. In DNA, the CDR3 is TGCGCCAGCAGCTTGGATGGGACTAGGGGCGAGACCCAGTACTTC.

About this clonotype: This may arise from a read error, as a much more abundant clone is one base away. J is TRBJ1-1 and V is TRBV14; D is unresolved. The CDR3 extends over 12 amino acids. V lost 4 bases, J lost 3 bases, and 6 bases lay in between. The germline gives CDR1 SGHDN, CDR2 FVKESK. CDR3 nucleotide sequence: TGTGCCAGCAGCCGAATGGACACTGAAGCTTTCTTT. It encodes CASSRMDTEAFF. Full variable domain (remainder filled in from reference TRBV14 and TRBJ1-1): EAGVTQFPSHSVIEKGQTVTLRCDPISGHDNLYWYRRVMGKEIKFLLHFVKESKQDESGMPNNRFLAERTGGTYSTLKVQPAELEDSGVYFCASSRMDTEAFFGQGTRLTVV.

The V and J genes are TRBV5-1 and TRBJ2-2, with D uncertain. V was trimmed by 0 bases and J by 6 bases, leaving 12 bases between them. The CDR3 covers 15 residues. Germline CDR1 is SGHRS and CDR2 is YFSETQ. CDR3 sequence reads: CASSLESLRPGELFF. In DNA, the CDR3 is TGCGCCAGCAGCTTGGAATCCCTCCGGCCCGGGGAGCTGTTTTTT.

This clonotype was recorded many times. The chain joins TRBV10-3 to TRBJ2-3; D might be TRBD1 or TRBD2, each matching 6 bases. V was cut by 0 bases and J by 5 bases, with 12 bases left in between. The CDR3 runs 15 residues. From germline, CDR1 is ENHRY and CDR2 SYGVKD. In DNA form, the CDR3 reads TGTGCCATCAGTGAGTCATCGGGGGCGGGAGATACGCAGTATTTT. Translating it yields CAISESSGAGDTQYF.